The clone carrying this T cell receptor (beta chain) occurred many times. This specimen comes from a study of breast tumors, draining lymph nodes, adjacent tissues. TCRdb re-called the multiplex PCR reads with MiXCR, one entry per CDR3 protein. The sample has around 130,000 distinct CDR3 sequences; just under 20% are singletons. Germline lookup yields CDR1 LNHDA and CDR2 SQIVND (reference sequence). With 3 bases removed from V and 14 bases from J, the gap between germline ends came to 5 bases. The CDR3 spans 9 residues. Axillary draining lymph nodes of breast cancer patients supplied the node samples.

The chain employs TRBV19 and TRBJ2-1; D not resolved. The sample consisted of axillary lymph node tissue. The source is a female donor with breast cancer. Some clones in this sample may be carry-over from other donors' samples. CDR3 nucleotides: TGTGCCAGTAGTATCAGGAAGTTCTTC. Translating gives CASSIRKFF.